This T cell receptor (beta chain) was obtained from a study of blood T cell repertoires in COVID-19. At the level of the study: Acute-phase and convalescent COVID-19 samples originated in the United States, Italy and Spain. Sources were T cells, B-cell-depleted T cells, or PBMCs; the material itself was cDNA or gDNA.

Losses at the gene ends were 2 bases for V and 4 bases for J; bases not matched to a gene: 11. This CDR3 has 17 amino acids. Germline V gene sequence: CDR1 GTSNPN, CDR2 SVGIG (reference sequence). Original handling: Amplifying reference gene primers gave estimates of nucleated cell counts. Method: immunoSEQ multiplex PCR; TCRdb's copy keeps in-frame clones and lacks some. V, J and clone size reflect that table, while D and trimming were determined from the DNA. The data contain more than 300,000 clones, more than 70% of them singletons. The chain employs TRBV30 and TRBJ2-3; 11 nucleotides match TRBD2. Material: peripheral blood. The sequence was obtained from a woman in her 50s with acute or convalescent COVID-19. The CDR3 spells CAWSMLAGGVGADTQYF. In DNA form, the CDR3 reads TGTGCCTGGAGTATGTTAGCGGGAGGGGTTGGTGCAGATACGCAGTATTTT.